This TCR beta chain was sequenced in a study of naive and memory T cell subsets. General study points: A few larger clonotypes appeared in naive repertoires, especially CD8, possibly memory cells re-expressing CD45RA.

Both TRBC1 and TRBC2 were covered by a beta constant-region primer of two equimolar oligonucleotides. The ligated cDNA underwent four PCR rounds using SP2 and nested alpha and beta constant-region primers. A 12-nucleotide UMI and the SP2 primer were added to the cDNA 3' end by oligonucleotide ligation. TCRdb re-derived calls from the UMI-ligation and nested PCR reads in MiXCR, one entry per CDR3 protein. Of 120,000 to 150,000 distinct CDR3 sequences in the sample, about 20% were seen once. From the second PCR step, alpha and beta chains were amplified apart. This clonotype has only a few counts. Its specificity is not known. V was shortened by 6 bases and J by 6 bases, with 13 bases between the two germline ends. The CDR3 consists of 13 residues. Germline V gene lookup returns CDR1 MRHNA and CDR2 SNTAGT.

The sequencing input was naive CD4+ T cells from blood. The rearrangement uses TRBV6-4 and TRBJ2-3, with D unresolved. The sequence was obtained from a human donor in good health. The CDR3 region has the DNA TGTGCCAGCAGCACGACTGACATGGATACGCAGTATTTT. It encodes CASSTTDMDTQYF.